This entry lists 13 T cell receptor beta chains sequenced from one sample in a study of T cell repertoires in cytomegalovirus infection. TCRdb ran MiXCR on the reads and lists one entry per CDR3 protein. The table lists some 160,000 distinct CDR3 sequences, roughly a sixth of them singletons. Sequencing was done on a sample of CD8+ T cells from PBMCs. The receptors were sampled from a human donor in good health (CMV status not recorded). Some clones in this sample may be carry-over from other donors' samples.

This chain joins TRBV29-1 and TRBJ1-3; D is undetermined. From germline, CDR1 is SQVTM and CDR2 ANQGSEA. The ends were cut back, 6 bases at V and 2 bases at J, with 11 bases in the middle. CDR3 length equals 13 residues. CDR3 protein: CSVRAWAGNTIYF. The CDR3 region has the DNA TGCAGCGTCCGGGCCTGGGCTGGAAACACCATATATTTT.

This clonotype was seen a single time. This may arise from a read error, as a much more abundant clone is one base away. CDR3 nucleotides: TGTGCCAGCACCACCGGGCCAGGGGGGTATGGCTACACCTTC. Protein sequence: CASTTGPGGYGYTF. This sequence joins TRBV7-9 and TRBJ1-2; TRBD1 matches 7 bases. V lost 7 bases, J lost 5 bases, and 10 bases stayed unmatched. This CDR3 spans 14 amino acids. The germline CDR1 and CDR2 sequences are SEHNR and FQNEAQ (reference sequence).

At least ten counts were recorded for this clonotype. The V and J genes are TRBV24-1 and TRBJ2-3, with TRBD2 identical over 14 bases. Trimming removed 4 bases from V and 5 bases from J; junction bases left unmatched: 7. Germline CDR1 is KGHDR and CDR2 is SFDVKD. This CDR3 has 17 residues. The CDR3 reads CATSDPGLAGEGDTQYF. In DNA form, the CDR3 reads TGTGCCACCAGTGACCCGGGACTAGCGGGAGAGGGAGATACGCAGTATTTT.

This chain links TRBV19 with TRBJ1-1; tentatively, D is TRBD1 (5 bases). The CDR3 loop spans 11 amino acids. V was cut by 8 bases and J by 5 bases, with 9 bases left in between. Germline CDR1 LNHDA, CDR2 SQIVND (reference sequence). In nucleotides, the CDR3 is TGTGCCAGTGCAGGGTGGACTGAAGCTTTCTTT. Translation gives CASAGWTEAFF.

V and J are TRBV29-1 and TRBJ2-1; possibly TRBD1 for D (6 bases). The ends were cut back, 6 bases at V and 7 bases at J, with 19 bases in the middle. The length of the CDR3 is 14 residues. Per germline, CDR1 SQVTM and CDR2 ANQGSEA. CDR3 region: CSVFTLGQGNEQFF. The CDR3 bases are TGCAGCGTCTTTACCCTCGGTCAGGGGAATGAGCAGTTCTTC.

This clonotype appeared once. The V call is TRBV6-2 or TRBV6-3, the J call TRBJ2-1, with D unresolved. V was trimmed by 0 bases and J by 2 bases, leaving 17 bases between them. Germline CDR1 and CDR2: MNHEY and SVGEGT. The CDR3 is made up of 18 amino acids. The CDR3 protein is CASSYSPGTAPPYNEQFF. CDR3 coding DNA: TGTGCCAGCAGTTACTCTCCAGGAACCGCACCCCCCTACAATGAGCAGTTCTTC.

The sample holds many counts of this clonotype. The chain uses TRBV7-6 and TRBJ2-7, with a possible D match to TRBD1 (6 bases). Germline CDR1 and CDR2: SGHVS and FNYEAQ. V lost 6 bases and J 0 bases, leaving 18 bases between the germline ends. This CDR3 has 16 amino acids. The CDR3: CASSSVPQGISYEQYF. The CDR3 DNA is TGTGCCAGCAGTTCGGTACCCCAGGGGATCTCCTACGAGCAGTACTTC.

This rearrangement joins TRBV7-6 to TRBJ2-7, with a possible D match to TRBD1 (6 bases). The V and J ends lost 3 bases and 3 bases respectively, with 12 bases between them. The CDR3 is 14 amino acids. CDR1 and CDR2 from the germline V gene are SGHVS and FNYEAQ. This chain's CDR3 is CASSLTDRHYEQYF. The CDR3, as DNA: TGTGCCAGCAGCTTGACCGACAGGCACTACGAGCAGTACTTC.

The table lists this clonotype with a few counts. The chain couples TRBV7-2 to TRBJ2-1; unclear D gene. V lost 0 bases to trimming and J lost 2 bases, with 8 bases between them. The CDR3 totals 15 residues. The germline gives CDR1 SGHTA, CDR2 FQGNSA. In nucleotides, the CDR3 is TGTGCCAGCAGCTTAGCGTACGGCCCCTACAATGAGCAGTTCTTC. Translated, it gives CASSLAYGPYNEQFF.

The J gene is TRBJ2-3, the V gene TRBV4-2; D might be TRBD1 (5 bases). Deletions cut 0 bases from V and 4 bases from J, with 17 bases between. The germline V gene encodes CDR1 LGHNA and CDR2 YNFKEQ. The CDR3 is made up of 17 amino acids. CDR3 coding DNA: TGTGCCAGCAGCCAAGATCAGGGTGTGGATTTCGCAGATACGCAGTATTTT. Its translation: CASSQDQGVDFADTQYF.

By its share, this clonotype is large (0.1 to 1%). The chain uses TRBV15 and TRBJ1-5; D remains ambiguous. Deletions cut 0 bases from V and 1 base from J, with 4 bases between. Germline V gene sequence: CDR1 LNHNV, CDR2 YYDKDF (reference sequence). The CDR3 totals 14 residues. CDR3 nucleotides: TGTGCCACCAGCAGAGAACAGAGCAATCAGCCCCAGCATTTT. It translates to CATSREQSNQPQHF.

This clonotype has more than one count but fewer than ten. The chain uses TRBV11-2 and TRBJ2-5; D is uncertain. The ends were cut back, 5 bases at V and 1 base at J, with 11 bases in the middle. The CDR3 spans 14 residues. CDR1 is SGHAT, CDR2 FQNNGV, per germline. The CDR3 protein is CASSPWEGQETQYF. The CDR3 DNA is TGTGCCAGCAGCCCGTGGGAAGGCCAAGAGACCCAGTACTTC.

This clonotype has more than one count but fewer than ten. The V gene is TRBV7-6, the J gene TRBJ2-1; 7 bases fit TRBD1. The J segment lost 5 bases and the V segment lost 7 bases, leaving 8 bases of the junction unmatched. The CDR3 is made up of 14 amino acids. Germline CDR1 reads SGHVS; CDR2 reads FNYEAQ. CDR3 residues: CASTPGTVNNEQFF. The CDR3 DNA sequence: TGTGCCAGCACCCCCGGGACAGTGAACAATGAGCAGTTCTTC.